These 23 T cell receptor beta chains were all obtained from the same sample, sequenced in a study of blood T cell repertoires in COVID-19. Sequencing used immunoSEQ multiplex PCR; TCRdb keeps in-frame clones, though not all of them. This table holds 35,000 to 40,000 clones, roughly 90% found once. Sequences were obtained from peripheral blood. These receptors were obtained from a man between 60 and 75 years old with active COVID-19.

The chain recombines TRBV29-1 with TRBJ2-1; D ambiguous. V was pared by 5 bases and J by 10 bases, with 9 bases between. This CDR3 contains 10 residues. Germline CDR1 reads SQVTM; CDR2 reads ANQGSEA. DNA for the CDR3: TGCAGCGTTTTGACCGGGGAGCAGTTCTTC. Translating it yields CSVLTGEQFF.

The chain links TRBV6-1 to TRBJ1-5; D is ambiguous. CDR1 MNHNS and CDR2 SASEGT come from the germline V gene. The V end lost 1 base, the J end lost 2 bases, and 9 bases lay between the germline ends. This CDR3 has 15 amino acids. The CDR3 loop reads CASSEDSGGNQPQHF. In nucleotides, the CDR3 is TGTGCCAGCAGTGAAGACTCCGGGGGCAATCAGCCCCAGCATTTT.

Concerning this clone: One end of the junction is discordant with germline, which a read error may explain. Here the CDR3 reads CASRKREGF. The CDR3 nucleotides are TGTGCCAGCAGAAAAAGGGAGGGTTTC. This chain connects TRBV27 to TRBJ2-7; TRBD2 matches at 7 bases. The CDR3 is 9 amino acids. Germline V gene sequence: CDR1 MNHEY, CDR2 SMNVEV (reference sequence).

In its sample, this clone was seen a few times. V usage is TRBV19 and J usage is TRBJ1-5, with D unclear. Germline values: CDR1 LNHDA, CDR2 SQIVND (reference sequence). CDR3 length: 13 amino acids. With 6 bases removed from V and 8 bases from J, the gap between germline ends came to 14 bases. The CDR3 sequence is CASSSSAPEPQHF. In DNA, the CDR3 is TGTGCCAGTAGCTCTAGTGCCCCCGAGCCCCAGCATTTT.

This CDR3 reads CASSLGRGYLEQYF. The CDR3 coding sequence is TGTGCCAGCAGCTTAGGTAGAGGGTATCTGGAGCAGTACTTC. This chain joins TRBV11-2 and TRBJ2-7; D might be TRBD2 (5 bases). The length of the CDR3 is 14 residues. Germline lookup yields CDR1 SGHAT and CDR2 FQNNGV. Trimming took off 1 base at V and 7 bases at J, with 14 bases between the two ends.

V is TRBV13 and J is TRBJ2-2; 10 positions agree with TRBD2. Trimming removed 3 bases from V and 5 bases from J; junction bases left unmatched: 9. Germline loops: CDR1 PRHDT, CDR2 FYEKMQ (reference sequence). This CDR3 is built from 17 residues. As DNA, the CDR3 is TGTGCCAGCAGCTTGGATAGCGGGAGGCGTGGGACCGGGGAGCTGTTTTTT. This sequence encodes CASSLDSGRRGTGELFF.

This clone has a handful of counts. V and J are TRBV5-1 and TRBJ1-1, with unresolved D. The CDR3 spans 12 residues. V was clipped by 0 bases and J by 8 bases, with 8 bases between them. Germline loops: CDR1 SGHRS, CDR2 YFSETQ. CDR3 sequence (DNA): TGCGCCAGCAGCTTGGTAGCGGGGGAAGCTTTCTTT. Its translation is CASSLVAGEAFF.

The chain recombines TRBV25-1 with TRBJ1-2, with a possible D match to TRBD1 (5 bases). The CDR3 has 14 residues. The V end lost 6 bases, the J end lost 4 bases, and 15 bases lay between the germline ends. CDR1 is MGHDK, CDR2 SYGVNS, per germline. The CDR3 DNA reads TGTGCCAGCAGCCCCGGACACTTTGGCTATGGCTACACCTTC. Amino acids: CASSPGHFGYGYTF.

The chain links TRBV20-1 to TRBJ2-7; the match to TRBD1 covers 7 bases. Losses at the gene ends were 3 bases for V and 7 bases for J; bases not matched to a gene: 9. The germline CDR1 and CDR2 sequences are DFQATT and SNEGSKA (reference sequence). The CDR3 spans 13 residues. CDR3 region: CSASTGVGREQYF. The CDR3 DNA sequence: TGCAGTGCTAGTACAGGGGTGGGCAGGGAGCAGTACTTC.

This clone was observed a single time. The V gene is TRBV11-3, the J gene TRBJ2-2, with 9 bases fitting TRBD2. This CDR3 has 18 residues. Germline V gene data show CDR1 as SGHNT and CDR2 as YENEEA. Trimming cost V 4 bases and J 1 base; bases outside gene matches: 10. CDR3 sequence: CASSSGTSREWNTGELFF. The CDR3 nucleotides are TGTGCCAGCAGCTCCGGGACTAGCAGGGAGTGGAACACCGGGGAGCTGTTTTTT.

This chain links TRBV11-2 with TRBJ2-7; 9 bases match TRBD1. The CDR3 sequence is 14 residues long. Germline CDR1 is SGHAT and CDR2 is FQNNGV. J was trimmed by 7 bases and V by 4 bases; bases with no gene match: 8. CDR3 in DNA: TGTGCCAGCAGCTCAGAAGACAGGGGGATGGAGCAGTACTTC. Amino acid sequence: CASSSEDRGMEQYF.

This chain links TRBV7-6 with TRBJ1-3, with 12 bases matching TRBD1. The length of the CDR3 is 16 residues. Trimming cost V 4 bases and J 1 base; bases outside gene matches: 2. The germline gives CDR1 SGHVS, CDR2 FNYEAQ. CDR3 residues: CASSSGQGASGNTIYF. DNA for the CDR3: TGTGCCAGCAGCTCGGGACAGGGGGCATCTGGAAACACCATATATTTT.

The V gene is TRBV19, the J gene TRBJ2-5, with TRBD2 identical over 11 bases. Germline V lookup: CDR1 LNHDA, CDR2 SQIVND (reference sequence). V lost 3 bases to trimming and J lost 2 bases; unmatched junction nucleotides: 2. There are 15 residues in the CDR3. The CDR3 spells CASSIRTSGQETQYF. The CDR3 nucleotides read TGTGCCAGTAGTATTAGGACTAGCGGGCAAGAGACCCAGTACTTC. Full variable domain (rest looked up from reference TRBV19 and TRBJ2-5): DGGITQSPKYLFRKEGQNVTLSCEQNLNHDAMYWYRQDPGQGLRLIYYSQIVNDFQKGDIAEGYSVSREKKESFPLTVTSAQKNPTAFYLCASSIRTSGQETQYFGPGTRLLVL.

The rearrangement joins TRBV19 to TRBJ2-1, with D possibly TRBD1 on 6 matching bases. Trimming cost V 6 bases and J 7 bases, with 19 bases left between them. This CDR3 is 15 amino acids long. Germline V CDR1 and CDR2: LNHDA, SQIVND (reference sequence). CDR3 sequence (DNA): TGTGCCAGTAGCGGCGCGGCCGTTCAGGGGAATGAGCAGTTCTTC. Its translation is CASSGAAVQGNEQFF. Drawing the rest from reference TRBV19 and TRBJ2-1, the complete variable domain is DGGITQSPKYLFRKEGQNVTLSCEQNLNHDAMYWYRQDPGQGLRLIYYSQIVNDFQKGDIAEGYSVSREKKESFPLTVTSAQKNPTAFYLCASSGAAVQGNEQFFGPGTRLTVL.

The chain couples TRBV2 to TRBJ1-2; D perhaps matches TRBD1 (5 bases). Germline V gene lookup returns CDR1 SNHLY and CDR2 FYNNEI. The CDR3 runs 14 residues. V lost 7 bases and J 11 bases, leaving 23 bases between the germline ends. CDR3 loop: CASTPYVDLKGYTF. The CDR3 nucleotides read TGTGCCAGCACGCCGTATGTCGACCTCAAGGGGTACACCTTC. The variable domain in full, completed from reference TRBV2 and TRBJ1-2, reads EPEVTQTPSHQVTQMGQEVILRCVPISNHLYFYWYRQILGQKVEFLVSFYNNEISEKSEIFDDQFSVERPDGSNFTLKIRSTKLEDSAMYFCASTPYVDLKGYTFGSGTRLTVV.

CDR3 loop: CAISETSGRSEQYF. Written as DNA, the CDR3 is TGTGCCATCAGTGAGACTAGCGGGAGATCCGAGCAGTACTTC. V usage is TRBV10-3 and J usage is TRBJ2-7; TRBD2 matches at 11 bases. The CDR3 runs 14 residues. V shed 2 bases and J 6 bases; nucleotides not matched to a gene: 3. Germline CDR1 ENHRY, CDR2 SYGVKD.

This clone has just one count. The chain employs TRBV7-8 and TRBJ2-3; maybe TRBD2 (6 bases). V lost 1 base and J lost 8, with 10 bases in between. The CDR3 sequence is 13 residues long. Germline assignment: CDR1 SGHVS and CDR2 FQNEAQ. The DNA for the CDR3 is TGTGCCAGCAGCTTAGAGGGGACTTCTACGCAGTATTTT. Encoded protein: CASSLEGTSTQYF.

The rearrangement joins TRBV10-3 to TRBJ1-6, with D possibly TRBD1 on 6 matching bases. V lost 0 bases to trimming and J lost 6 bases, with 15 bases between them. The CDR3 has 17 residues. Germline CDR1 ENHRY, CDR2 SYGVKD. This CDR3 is CAISESRTGKVNSPLHF. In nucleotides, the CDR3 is TGTGCCATCAGTGAGTCGCGTACAGGGAAAGTTAATTCACCCCTCCACTTT.

In DNA form, the CDR3 reads TGTGCCACCAGCAGAGGCGGGCCCTCGGCGGGCAATCAGCCCCAGCATTTT. Encoded protein: CATSRGGPSAGNQPQHF. The chain links TRBV15 to TRBJ1-5; no firm D call. V was pared by 1 base and J by 2 bases, with 15 bases between. This CDR3 comprises 17 residues. Per germline, CDR1 LNHNV and CDR2 YYDKDF (reference sequence). Filled out from reference TRBV15 and TRBJ1-5, the complete variable domain reads DAMVIQNPRYQVTQFGKPVTLSCSQTLNHNVMYWYQQKSSQAPKLLFHYYDKDFNNEADTPDNFQSRRPNTSFCFLDIRSPGLGDTAMYLCATSRGGPSAGNQPQHFGDGTRLSIL.

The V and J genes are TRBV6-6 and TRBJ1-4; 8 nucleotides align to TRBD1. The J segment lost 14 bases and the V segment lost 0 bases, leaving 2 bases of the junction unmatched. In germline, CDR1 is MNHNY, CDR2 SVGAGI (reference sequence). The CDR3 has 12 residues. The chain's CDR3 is CASSYSDRALFF. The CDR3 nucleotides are TGTGCCAGCAGTTACTCGGACAGGGCGCTGTTTTTT.

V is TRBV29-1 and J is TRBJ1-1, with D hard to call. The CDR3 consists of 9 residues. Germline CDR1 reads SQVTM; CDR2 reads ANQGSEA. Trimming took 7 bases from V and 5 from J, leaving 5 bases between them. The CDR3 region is CSGGTEAFF. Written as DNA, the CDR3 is TGCAGCGGCGGGACTGAAGCTTTCTTT.

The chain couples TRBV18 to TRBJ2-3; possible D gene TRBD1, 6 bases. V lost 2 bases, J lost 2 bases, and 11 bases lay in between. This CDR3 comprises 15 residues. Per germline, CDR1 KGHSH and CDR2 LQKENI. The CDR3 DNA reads TGTGCCAGCTCACCATTGGACAGTCCCACAGATACGCAGTATTTT. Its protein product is CASSPLDSPTDTQYF.

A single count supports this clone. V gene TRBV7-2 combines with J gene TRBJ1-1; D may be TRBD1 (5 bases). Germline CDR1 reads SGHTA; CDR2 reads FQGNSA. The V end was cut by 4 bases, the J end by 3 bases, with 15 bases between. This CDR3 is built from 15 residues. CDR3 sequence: CASSSVLGGYTEAFF. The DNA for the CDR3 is TGTGCCAGCAGCTCCGTTCTCGGGGGGTACACTGAAGCTTTCTTT.